This record concerns one TCR beta chain sequence. Method: immunoSEQ multiplex PCR; TCRdb's copy keeps in-frame clones and lacks some. The sample records 1,500 to 2,000 clones, around 83% being singletons. These data belong to a study of tumor T cells in aggressive B-cell lymphoma. This CDR3 comprises 17 residues. Germline trimming cut 6 bases from V and 5 bases from J; bases unmatched to any gene: 14. CDR1 and CDR2 (germline): GTSNPN, SVGIG (reference sequence). This sequence originates from an adult with diffuse large B cell lymphoma. This chain links TRBV30 with TRBJ2-5; 14 bases are a match to TRBD2. The sequencing input was tumor tissue. The CDR3 protein is CACSGTSGRGSTETQYF. CDR3 DNA: TGTGCCTGTTCCGGGACTAGCGGGAGAGGCAGCACGGAGACCCAGTACTTC.